A selection of T cell receptor beta chains follows, all from one sample in a study of technical replicates of blood from a handful of donors. Measured with immunoSEQ multiplex PCR; TCRdb has only the in-frame clones, and not every one. The data contain 80,000 or so clones, 95% to 98% of them seen just once; the ten biggest clones take up 0.2% to 0.25%. Sequencing was performed on T cells isolated from PBMCs. These receptors all stem from a human donor in good health. The CDR3 runs from the conserved cysteine through the conserved F or W. A D gene is named only where the DNA matches it firmly. Where a row states a size, it is once, few, many or the class of an expanded clone; other rows omit it.

size: .
V: TRBV6-5
D: .
J: TRBJ2-1
DNA: TGTGCCAGCAGTTATCCGGGGGGCGATGAGCAGTTCTTC
CDR3: CASSYPGGDEQFF

size: .
V: TRBV10-3
D: TRBD1
J: TRBJ1-2
DNA: TGTGCCATCAGTTCTCCGGGACAGGGGGGAGGCGGCTACACCTTC
CDR3: CAISSPGQGGGGYTF

size: .
V: TRBV11-2
D: .
J: TRBJ2-1
DNA: TGTGCCAGCTCCTATAGCGAAAAGCAGTTCTTC
CDR3: CASSYSEKQFF

size: .
V: TRBV21-1
D: .
J: TRBJ1-2
DNA: TGTGCCAGCAGCAAAATGACAGCGTCCTATGGCTACACCTTC
CDR3: CASSKMTASYGYTF

size: .
V: TRBV9
D: TRBD2
J: TRBJ2-1
DNA: TGTGCCAGCAGCGTATTCGAGGGAGGGCCTAGGAATGAGCAGTTCTTC
CDR3: CASSVFEGGPRNEQFF

size: once
V: TRBV6-5
D: .
J: TRBJ1-1
DNA: TGTGCCAGCAGTGGACATACGATCCCTGAAGCTTTCTTT
CDR3: CASSGHTIPEAFF

size: .
V: TRBV4-2
D: .
J: TRBJ2-1
DNA: TGTGCCAGCAGCCAAGTCGTACTGACTAATTGGATTGATAATGAGCAGTTCTTC
CDR3: CASSQVVLTNWIDNEQFF

size: .
V: TRBV6-1
D: .
J: TRBJ1-1
DNA: TGTGCCAGCCCCAGGGCAGGGAACACTGAAGCTTTCTTT
CDR3: CASPRAGNTEAFF

size: .
V: TRBV12-2
D: .
J: TRBJ2-7
DNA: TGTGCAAGTCGCTTAGTATCCGGACATAACTACGAGCAGTACTTC
CDR3: CASRLVSGHNYEQYF

size: .
V: TRBV29-1
D: .
J: TRBJ1-1
DNA: TGCAGCGTTGAAGCCCTGATGAACATACTAAAACCGGGGGACACTGAAGCTTTCTTT
CDR3: CSVEALMNILKPGDTEAFF

size: .
V: TRBV7-2
D: .
J: TRBJ1-1
DNA: TGTGCCAGCAGCTTAGTGGGTCAGGGTGGCACTGAAGCTTTCTTT
CDR3: CASSLVGQGGTEAFF

size: .
V: TRBV14
D: TRBD1
J: TRBJ2-7
DNA: TGTGCCAGCAGCCAAGAAGGGGACAGAAACCCCTACGAGCAGTACTTC
CDR3: CASSQEGDRNPYEQYF

size: once
V: TRBV5-1
D: .
J: TRBJ2-1
DNA: TGCGCCAGCAGATTTACAGGGTTTTACAATGAGCAGTTCTTC
CDR3: CASRFTGFYNEQFF

size: .
V: TRBV5-1
D: TRBD1
J: TRBJ2-5
DNA: TGCGCCAGCAGCTCCGGACAGGGTGGTACCCAGTACTTC
CDR3: CASSSGQGGTQYF

size: .
V: TRBV7-2
D: TRBD2
J: TRBJ2-2
DNA: TGTGCCAGCAGCGCACCGAAGCGGGAGGCGGTTTCCGGGGAGCTGTTTTTT
CDR3: CASSAPKREAVSGELFF

size: .
V: TRBV4-1
D: .
J: TRBJ2-3
DNA: TGCGCCAGCAGCCAAGGGCCAGCAGATACGCAGTATTTT
CDR3: CASSQGPADTQYF

size: .
V: TRBV29-1
D: .
J: TRBJ1-2
DNA: TGCAGCGTCGTACAGGGAGTGAGTGGCTACACCTTC
CDR3: CSVVQGVSGYTF

size: .
V: TRBV6-5
D: TRBD1
J: TRBJ1-5
DNA: TGTGCCAGCAGTAATGGACAGGGATGGAATCAGCCCCAGCATTTT
CDR3: CASSNGQGWNQPQHF

size: .
V: TRBV6-1
D: TRBD2
J: TRBJ2-2
DNA: TGTGCCAGCAGTGACGGGAGGGGTACCGGGGAGCTGTTTTTT
CDR3: CASSDGRGTGELFF

size: .
V: TRBV6-1
D: .
J: TRBJ2-5
DNA: TGTGCCAGCAGTGCCCTTGGACTTCAGGAAGAGACCCAGTACTTC
CDR3: CASSALGLQEETQYF

size: once
V: TRBV2
D: TRBD1
J: TRBJ1-2
DNA: TGTGCCAGCAGTGGGATGCACAGGGGCGATGGCTACACCTTC
CDR3: CASSGMHRGDGYTF

size: .
V: TRBV5-1
D: .
J: TRBJ2-3
DNA: TGCGCCAGCAGCCGGGAGTTGGGTACAGATACGCAGTATTTT
CDR3: CASSRELGTDTQYF

size: .
V: TRBV4-1
D: .
J: TRBJ2-5
DNA: TGCGCCAGCAGCCAAGACAGATCGGGGGAGACCCAGTACTTC
CDR3: CASSQDRSGETQYF

size: .
V: TRBV25-1
D: .
J: TRBJ2-1
DNA: TGTGCCAGCAGTGGCAGGGAAGATGGCAATGAGCAGTTCTTC
CDR3: CASSGREDGNEQFF

size: .
V: TRBV5-4
D: .
J: TRBJ2-3
DNA: TGTGCCAGCAGCTTGGCGTCTGGCACAGATACGCAGTATTTT
CDR3: CASSLASGTDTQYF

size: .
V: TRBV6-5
D: TRBD1
J: TRBJ2-4
DNA: TGTGCCAGCAGTTACGGGGGGGACAGGGATATTCAGTACTTC
CDR3: CASSYGGDRDIQYF

size: .
V: TRBV25-1
D: .
J: TRBJ2-7
DNA: TGTGCCAGCAGAGACCCGGGATCCTACGAGCAGTACTTC
CDR3: CASRDPGSYEQYF

size: .
V: TRBV6-5
D: TRBD1
J: TRBJ1-2
DNA: TGTGCCAGCAGTCCCGGGACAGGGACCTATGGCTACACCTTC
CDR3: CASSPGTGTYGYTF

size: once
V: TRBV28
D: .
J: TRBJ2-7
DNA: TGTGCCAGCAGTTTTCCCCGGCGGTCTGACGAGCAGTACTTC
CDR3: CASSFPRRSDEQYF

size: .
V: TRBV19
D: .
J: TRBJ2-7
DNA: TGTGCCAGTAGTATCGTGTGGCAGGGGCGCGAGCAGTACTTC
CDR3: CASSIVWQGREQYF

size: .
V: TRBV6-1
D: .
J: TRBJ1-2
DNA: TGTGCCAGCAGTGAGCAACAGGGAACTGCCTATGGCTACACCTTC
CDR3: CASSEQQGTAYGYTF

size: .
V: TRBV6-1
D: .
J: TRBJ2-5
DNA: TGTGCCAGCAGTGAACTTTATTCTGTCGAGACCCAGTACTTC
CDR3: CASSELYSVETQYF

size: .
V: TRBV7-3
D: TRBD1
J: TRBJ2-7
DNA: TGTGCCAGCAGCCCGGGACAGTTCTTCTCCTACGAGCAGTACTTC
CDR3: CASSPGQFFSYEQYF